This TCR beta chain was sequenced during a study of CD8+ T cells in alopecia areata. On this clone itself: Antigen unknown.

Points from the study as a whole: Lesional scalp exceeded normal scalp in clonality, especially in alopecia totalis/universalis. Mice showed clearer TCR sharing than patients did, a gap that was possibly HLA-related.

The CDR3 consists of 17 residues. Per the germline V gene, CDR1 is SGHNT and CDR2 is YYREEE (reference sequence). V shed 5 bases and J shed 5 bases, with 23 bases lying between them. Extraction and reverse transcription of RNA yielded cDNA as the sequencing template. TCRdb keeps only in-frame clones here, not all; method: immunoSEQ multiplex PCR. The table has around 190,000 clones, roughly 56% seen once. Sequencing input: CD8+ T cells sorted from blood. The gene calls are TRBV5-4 and TRBJ2-1; D is perhaps TRBD2 (6 bases). This TCR was recovered from a human donor in good health. The CDR3 is CASRPLPRGGENNEQFF. The CDR3 nucleotides read TGTGCCAGCAGGCCTCTTCCGCGGGGCGGGGAGAACAATGAGCAGTTCTTC.